This T cell receptor (beta chain) comes out of a study of blood T cell repertoires in COVID-19. Study-level background: COVID-19 samples from acute and convalescent phases originated in the United States, Italy and Spain. In each case, the material was cDNA or gDNA derived from T cells, B-cell-depleted T cells, or PBMCs.

Authors' analysis steps: It was from reference gene primer amplification that nucleated cell counts were estimated. Repertoires were generated with immunoSEQ multiplex PCR, while TCRdb's copy carries only in-frame clones and drops some. V and J calls and clone size are as listed in that table; D and trimming were resolved from the DNA. The sample gives 25,000 to 35,000 clones, approximately 84% of which show up once; about a sixth is in the top ten. This clone was counted a few times. Deletions cut 4 bases from V and 5 bases from J, with 20 bases between. Per germline, CDR1 SGHVS and CDR2 FQNEAQ. The CDR3 has 16 amino acids.

The specimen was peripheral blood. The rearrangement joins TRBV7-8 to TRBJ2-5; tentative D call: TRBD2 (7 bases). The TCR originated in a woman aged 55-69 years with acute or convalescent COVID-19. The CDR3 DNA reads TGTGCCAGCAGCTCCCTTCTCGGGGGGCTGGGGGAGACCCAGTACTTC. This gives the protein CASSSLLGGLGETQYF.